This T cell receptor (beta chain) comes out of a study of long-term antiretroviral therapy in people with HIV. They ran version v3.0 of the immunoSEQ assay at survey level. Data came from immunoSEQ multiplex PCR; TCRdb stores just in-frame clones and leaves some out. The table lists approximately 24,000 clones, approximately 79% of them singletons. This CDR3 is 16 amino acids long. The V gene lost 2 bases and the J gene lost 2 bases, with 15 bases spanning the gap. In germline, CDR1 is SGDLS, CDR2 YYNGEE. V is TRBV9 and J is TRBJ2-3, with D possibly TRBD2 on 5 matching bases. The specimen was unsorted PBMCs, collected 2.1 years after starting antiretroviral therapy. This TCR was sampled from a young man with HIV. CDR3 region: CASSVLDSRATDTQYF. DNA of the CDR3: TGTGCCAGCAGCGTTCTGGACTCGCGGGCCACAGATACGCAGTATTTT.